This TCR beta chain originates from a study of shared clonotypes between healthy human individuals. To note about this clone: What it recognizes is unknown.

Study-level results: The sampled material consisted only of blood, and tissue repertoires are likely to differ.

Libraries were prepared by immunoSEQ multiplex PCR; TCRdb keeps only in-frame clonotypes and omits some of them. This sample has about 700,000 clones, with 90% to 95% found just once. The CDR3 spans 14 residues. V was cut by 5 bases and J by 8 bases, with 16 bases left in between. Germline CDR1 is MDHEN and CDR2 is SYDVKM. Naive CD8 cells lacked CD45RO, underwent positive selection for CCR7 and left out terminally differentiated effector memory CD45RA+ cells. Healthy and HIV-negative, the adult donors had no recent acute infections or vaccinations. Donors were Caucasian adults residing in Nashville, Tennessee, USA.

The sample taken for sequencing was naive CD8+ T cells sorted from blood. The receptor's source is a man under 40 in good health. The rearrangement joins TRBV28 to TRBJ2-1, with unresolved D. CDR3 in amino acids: CASSPVIYNYEQFF. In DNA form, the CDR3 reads TGTGCCAGCAGTCCCGTTATATATAACTATGAGCAGTTCTTC.